The sample holds many counts of the clone carrying this TCR beta chain. The antigen is not known. The sample originates from a study of metastatic and nonmetastatic thyroid tumors. Study background: Repertoires from malignant and benign thyroid patients were compared across blood and tumor or nodule tissue.

In the authors' workflow: The study took CDR3 differences across clinicopathological groups and made a distant-metastasis classifier for papillary thyroid cancer from them. TCRdb called clones again from the PCR reads with MiXCR. These V and J calls derive from TCRdb rather than the authors' analysis. Found here are about 15,000 clones, approximately 19% of them singletons; the top ten hold less than 15%. Study-wide points: TCR beta diversity was reportedly significantly higher in malignant thyroid tumors than benign nodules, in blood and tumor.

No patient received treatment before thyroid surgery. The J segment lost 8 bases and the V segment lost 6 bases, leaving 12 bases of the junction unmatched. CDR3 size: 13 residues. The germline V gene encodes CDR1 SQVTM and CDR2 ANQGSEA. The source of this sequence is a female donor with papillary thyroid cancer or a benign thyroid nodule (not recorded which). Some clones in this sample may be carry-over from other donors' samples. The sequenced sample consisted of blood. The rearrangement uses TRBV29-1 and TRBJ1-2; 7 bases agree with TRBD1. CDR3 DNA: TGCAGCGTAGCTACGGGACAGTTTCGCGGCTACACCTTC. Translation gives CSVATGQFRGYTF.